This T cell receptor beta chain appears in the sequencing data of a study of T cell clonality in common variable immunodeficiency. The V gene end was trimmed by 1 base and the J gene end by 4 bases; junction bases not matched to a gene: 7. The CDR3 loop spans 15 amino acids. The V gene's germline CDR1 is SGHRS and CDR2 YFSETQ. Sequencing was performed with immunoSEQ multiplex PCR; in TCRdb, only in-frame clones are kept and a portion is missing. Recorded here are under 45,000 clones, none singletons. The sample holds many counts of this clone. The read comes to an end 3 residues before the CDR3 does, leaving the germline J gene to fill in the end.

V is TRBV5-1 and J is TRBJ2-7, with TRBD1 matching over 8 bases. Sample: peripheral blood mononuclear cells. This receptor was taken from a person aged 18 to 75 in good health. CDR3 DNA, as far as it was read: TGCGCCAGCAGCTTGAGGACCGGGACAGGTTACGAG. Its translation: CASSLRTGTGYE. The CDR3 in full is CASSLRTGTGYEQYF. Full variable domain (rest looked up from reference TRBV5-1 and TRBJ2-7): KAGVTQTPRYLIKTRGQQVTLSCSPISGHRSVSWYQQTPGQGLQFLFEYFSETQRNKGNFPGRFSGRQFSNSRSEMNVSTLELGDSALYLCASSLRTGTGYEQYFGPGTRLTVT.